This T cell receptor (beta chain) was identified during a study of blood T cells in healthy people across ages (dated by TCRdb to the mid-2010s). Regarding the study in general: In model experiments, template switching captured roughly one uniquely barcoded TCR beta cDNA molecule for every two T cells. Four age groups were formed from the donors: young (average approximately 15 years), middle-aged (roughly 38), aged (roughly 58) and long-lived (more than 75). The study analyzed two additional independent replicas of 1 million unique cDNA reads from the same blood draw for two donors, one aged 18 to 29 and one aged 80 or older. Using deep sequencing normalized with unique cDNA molecular identifiers, the study measured how TCR beta repertoire diversity changes with age.

The library came from 5' RACE. Instrument on record: Illumina HiSeq 2500. A second roughly 7 to 11 cycle PCR used a sample-barcoded 5' primer and a J-beta primer mix. A unique molecular identifier was introduced onto each TCR beta cDNA molecule by a template-switch 5' adaptor carrying 12 random nucleotides. Each sample yielded at least 3 million CDR3-containing paired-end reads. First-strand cDNA was synthesized from all RNA with the Mint cDNA synthesis kit, primed by a TRBC-specific oligonucleotide. Following uracil-DNA glycosylase treatment, all cDNA underwent a first 18-cycle PCR with the universal primers M1SS and BC2_uni_R. As for how the authors treated the data: For normalization, 1 million high-quality reads were randomly selected from each sample, with every read carrying a distinct molecular identifier. Instead of being binned into consensus sequences, reads that shared molecular identifiers were thrown out. MiTCR, set to a Q25 quality threshold and the strictest error-elimination algorithm, was used for CDR3 identification, clonotype clustering and error correction. A nonparametric unseen species model with Euler transformation was used to estimate lower-bound total TCR beta diversity. TCRdb took the public reads, trimmed them with fastp at Q25, ran MiXCR for clone calling and kept in-frame beta chains. Identical CDR3 proteins give one entry, which carries the most common genes and DNA. The authors' filters were not applied to this entry. This sample comprises approximately 760,000 distinct CDR3 sequences, roughly 25% of them detected only once. 9% to 9.5% of the sample goes to the ten largest clones.

This clonotype was counted between two and nine times. Its antigen specificity is not known. No much larger clone is present one base from it, and per-base qualities are unavailable. Donors were a few dozen systemically healthy Caucasian individuals from Russia aged roughly 6 to 90 years. Approximately 10 milliliters of peripheral blood were collected from each donor into EDTA-treated Vacutainer tubes. Ficoll-Paque density-gradient centrifugation was used to isolate PBMCs, with at least 6 million obtained per sample. Trizol reagent was used to extract total RNA from PBMCs, with at least 6 micrograms per sample. The percentages of naive CD45RAhigh/CD27high T cells were determined by flow cytometry on a PBMC aliquot from every donor. The paper's findings and limits, for the study overall: The CMV infection status of donors was not known, potentially confounding age-related changes in expanded clonotypes. As age increased, observed TCR beta diversity per million T cells dropped in a roughly linear way, and a significant reduction was already evident by age 40. The percentage of naive T cells measured by flow cytometry correlated strongly with observed TCR beta diversity. The long-lived group showed more naive CD4+ T cells, fewer expanded clones and increased TCR diversity than the aged group, suggesting age selection. Since profiling was done on bulk unsorted PBMCs, naive and antigen-experienced compartments could not be conclusively compared. Estimates of total diversity from one million sequenced T cells were regarded as lower bounds and underestimates.

In addition, the sample was reused for a study of T cells of mothers and their children. Looking at the second paper: Nine systemically healthy Caucasian individuals, comprising three mothers and their six children, were included as donors. cDNA synthesis used all of the extracted RNA, with roughly 1.5 ug of RNA in each 15 ul reaction. In the second PCR, the M1S primer introduced both the sample barcodes and 2-4 random nucleotides. Each mother yielded over 9 million TCR beta CDR3 reads and each child roughly 3 million reads. TCR recombination output is similarly shaped by thymic selection in related and unrelated pairs, with a minor effect exerted by inherited differences. Related mother-child pairs always showed normalized repertoire overlap that was slightly higher than in unrelated mother-child pairs, though the difference was never significant. With a sensitivity of 90 to 100 clones per million clonotypes, no persistent microchimeric T cell clones were detected. The study used deep NGS to compare TCR beta repertoires of mothers and children, seeking features distinguishing related mother-child pairs from unrelated individuals. Mothers averaged approximately 41 +/- 4 years of age and children averaged around 10 +/- 4 years. After adapter ligation with NEBNext reagents, the libraries were sequenced on Illumina HiSeq 2000 with 100+100 nt paired-end reads. To avoid cross-contamination, the mother libraries and the child libraries were prepared a month apart and sequenced in separate runs. Between about 500,000 and 2,100,000 distinct TCR beta clonotypes were identified per donor. Naive TCR beta clonotypes were estimated from low-frequency clonotypes matched to each donor's FACS-determined naive share, without sorting.

The source material was blood. The receptor was derived from a boy aged 10-17 years in good health.

The bases are TGTGCCAGCAGCCCCAGGGCTGGCGGGAGGCCTAGGGAGCAGTTCTTC. Its protein is CASSPRAGGRPREQFF. This receptor chain uses TRBV3-1 and TRBJ2-7, with TRBD2 matching 8 junction bases. Matching the DNA end better, TRBJ2-1 makes the J call doubtful. The CDR3 contains 16 residues, cysteine and phenylalanine counted. The read is trimmed to its CDR3 DNA, 48 bases read in frame from base 1. As encoded in the germline V gene (reference sequence), CDR1 is LGHDT while CDR2 is YNNKEL.